Listed below are T cell receptor beta chains from one sample, sequenced in a study of CD8 T cells in ankylosing spondylitis. TCRdb passed the 5' RACE reads through MiXCR, listing each CDR3 protein once. There are fewer than 750,000 distinct CDR3 sequences in the sample; around 19% occur only once, and 19% lies in the top ten. Sequenced material: blood, either unsorted or a sorted T cell fraction (not recorded which). These receptor sequences come from a male donor with ankylosing spondylitis. The CDR3 runs from the conserved cysteine through the conserved F or W. D genes are given only for firm matches. Clone size is given for some rows only: seen once, a few or many times, or a class if the clone is expanded.

CDR3aa: CASSLGTGVGNSPLHF; CDR3nt: TGCGCCAGCAGCTTGGGGACAGGGGTTGGGAATTCACCCCTCCACTTT; abundance: -; v_gene: TRBV5-1; j_gene: TRBJ1-6; d_gene: TRBD1
CDR3aa: CASSLRPRGSTNEKLFF; CDR3nt: TGTGCCAGCAGCTTAAGACCCCGTGGGTCAACTAATGAAAAACTGTTTTTT; abundance: -; v_gene: TRBV7-9; j_gene: TRBJ1-4; d_gene: -
CDR3aa: CASSPIQGNREKLFF; CDR3nt: TGTGCCAGCAGCCCGATTCAAGGGAATCGCGAAAAACTGTTTTTT; abundance: -; v_gene: TRBV7-9; j_gene: TRBJ1-4; d_gene: -
CDR3aa: CASRSTGSSYNSPLHF; CDR3nt: TGTGCCAGCAGATCCACAGGGAGCTCCTATAATTCACCCCTCCACTTT; abundance: -; v_gene: TRBV28; j_gene: TRBJ1-6; d_gene: -
CDR3aa: CASSHYLGGSPLHF; CDR3nt: TGTGCCAGCAGCCATTATCTTGGGGGCTCACCCCTCCACTTT; abundance: -; v_gene: TRBV4-2; j_gene: TRBJ1-6; d_gene: -
CDR3aa: CASSSQLVSSNEQFF; CDR3nt: TGTGCCAGCAGCTCCCAGCTGGTCTCGAGCAATGAGCAGTTCTTC; abundance: few; v_gene: TRBV7-2; j_gene: TRBJ2-1; d_gene: -
CDR3aa: CASSPGGLGDNEQFF; CDR3nt: TGCGCCAGCAGCCCTGGAGGCCTCGGCGACAATGAGCAGTTCTTC; abundance: few; v_gene: TRBV5-1; j_gene: TRBJ2-1; d_gene: -
CDR3aa: CASSEGASNTF; CDR3nt: TGTGCCAGCAGTGAAGGGGCGTCTAACACCTTC; abundance: few; v_gene: TRBV6-1; j_gene: TRBJ1-2; d_gene: -
CDR3aa: CASSPKDRVYNEQFF; CDR3nt: TGTGCCAGCAGCCCAAAGGACAGGGTGTACAATGAGCAGTTCTTC; abundance: -; v_gene: TRBV7-2; j_gene: TRBJ2-1; d_gene: TRBD1
CDR3aa: CASSPPVPGGRSEETQYF; CDR3nt: TGTGCCAGCTCACCACCGGTACCTGGCGGGAGATCGGAAGAGACCCAGTACTTC; abundance: many; v_gene: TRBV18; j_gene: TRBJ2-5; d_gene: TRBD2
CDR3aa: CASSLAGGSNQPQNF; CDR3nt: TGCGCCAGCAGCTTGGCCGGGGGTAGCAATCAGCCCCAGAATTTT; abundance: -; v_gene: TRBV5-1; j_gene: TRBJ1-5; d_gene: -
CDR3aa: CATSRYSGEQYF; CDR3nt: TGTGCCACCAGCAGATATTCGGGGGAGCAGTACTTC; abundance: few; v_gene: TRBV15; j_gene: TRBJ2-7; d_gene: -
CDR3aa: CASSLRTEDSYNEQFF; CDR3nt: TGTGCCAGCAGCTTAAGGACAGAAGACTCCTACAATGAGCAGTTCTTC; abundance: few; v_gene: TRBV11-3; j_gene: TRBJ2-1; d_gene: -
CDR3aa: CASSKSETGKEYNEQFF; CDR3nt: TGTGCCAGCAGCAAAAGCGAAACAGGGAAAGAATACAATGAGCAGTTCTTC; abundance: few; v_gene: TRBV21-1; j_gene: TRBJ2-1; d_gene: -
CDR3aa: CASILQGRSTEAFF; CDR3nt: TGTGCCAGCATTTTACAGGGGCGTTCGACTGAAGCTTTCTTT; abundance: -; v_gene: TRBV6-5; j_gene: TRBJ1-1; d_gene: TRBD1
CDR3aa: CASSSTGTSVGIQYF; CDR3nt: TGTGCCAGCAGCTCCACCGGGACTAGTGTAGGCATTCAGTACTTC; abundance: few; v_gene: TRBV7-2; j_gene: TRBJ2-4; d_gene: TRBD2
CDR3aa: CSARDLSRDSYEQYF; CDR3nt: TGCAGTGCTAGAGATCTGTCCAGGGACTCCTACGAGCAGTACTTC; abundance: -; v_gene: TRBV20-1; j_gene: TRBJ2-7; d_gene: -
CDR3aa: CASSRKILSNQPQHF; CDR3nt: TGTGCCAGCAGCAGAAAAATCCTTAGCAATCAGCCCCAGCATTTT; abundance: many; v_gene: TRBV5-8; j_gene: TRBJ1-5; d_gene: -
CDR3aa: CSASRTGNTGELFF; CDR3nt: TGCAGTGCTAGCCGGACAGGGAACACCGGGGAGCTGTTTTTT; abundance: -; v_gene: TRBV20-1; j_gene: TRBJ2-2; d_gene: TRBD1
CDR3aa: CASSPGQIGNQPQHF; CDR3nt: TGTGCCAGCAGCCCCGGACAGATAGGCAATCAGCCCCAGCATTTT; abundance: -; v_gene: TRBV12-3/TRBV12-4; j_gene: TRBJ1-5; d_gene: -
CDR3aa: CASSFRTRSSYNEQFF; CDR3nt: TGTGCCAGCAGCTTCAGGACGCGGAGCTCCTACAATGAGCAGTTCTTC; abundance: few; v_gene: TRBV7-9; j_gene: TRBJ2-1; d_gene: -
CDR3aa: CASSFASGRRAGGSYNEQFF; CDR3nt: TGCGCCAGCAGCTTCGCTAGCGGGAGGAGGGCGGGTGGCTCCTACAATGAGCAGTTCTTC; abundance: few; v_gene: TRBV5-1; j_gene: TRBJ2-1; d_gene: TRBD2
CDR3aa: CAWREGRTQYF; CDR3nt: TGTGCCTGGAGAGAGGGGAGGACCCAGTACTTC; abundance: -; v_gene: TRBV30; j_gene: TRBJ2-5; d_gene: -
CDR3aa: CSVVAGPYGYTF; CDR3nt: TGCAGCGTTGTGGCGGGCCCCTATGGCTACACCTTC; abundance: once; v_gene: TRBV29-1; j_gene: TRBJ1-2; d_gene: -
CDR3aa: CASTGPDSYNSPLHF; CDR3nt: TGTGCCAGCACGGGCCCCGACTCCTATAATTCACCCCTCCACTTT; abundance: -; v_gene: TRBV6-1; j_gene: TRBJ1-6; d_gene: -
CDR3aa: CSTQPGSGNTIYF; CDR3nt: TGCAGTACACAGCCAGGATCTGGAAACACCATATATTTT; abundance: many; v_gene: TRBV20-1; j_gene: TRBJ1-3; d_gene: -
CDR3aa: CASSSRRQGDTEAFF; CDR3nt: TGTGCCAGCAGCTCAAGAAGACAGGGGGACACTGAAGCTTTCTTT; abundance: -; v_gene: TRBV11-3; j_gene: TRBJ1-1; d_gene: TRBD1
CDR3aa: CASSSDGTGGYTF; CDR3nt: TGTGCCAGCAGCTCGGATGGGACAGGTGGCTACACCTTC; abundance: few; v_gene: TRBV5-5; j_gene: TRBJ1-2; d_gene: TRBD1
CDR3aa: CASSLGSGGAGYGYTF; CDR3nt: TGCGCCAGCAGCCTGGGATCGGGGGGCGCTGGGTATGGCTACACCTTC; abundance: -; v_gene: TRBV5-1; j_gene: TRBJ1-2; d_gene: -
CDR3aa: CSVEDVAGSSYNEQFF; CDR3nt: TGCAGCGTTGAAGATGTCGCCGGGAGCTCCTACAATGAGCAGTTCTTC; abundance: few; v_gene: TRBV29-1; j_gene: TRBJ2-1; d_gene: -
CDR3aa: CSAGLAGRTDTQYF; CDR3nt: TGCAGTGCCGGACTAGCGGGCCGCACAGATACGCAGTATTTT; abundance: few; v_gene: TRBV20-1; j_gene: TRBJ2-3; d_gene: TRBD2
CDR3aa: CASSSRGSLQETQYF; CDR3nt: TGTGCCAGCAGCTCCCGAGGGTCGTTACAAGAGACCCAGTACTTC; abundance: many; v_gene: TRBV3-1; j_gene: TRBJ2-5; d_gene: -
CDR3aa: CSPQDRGGTEAFF; CDR3nt: TGCAGTCCCCAGGACAGGGGAGGGACTGAAGCTTTCTTT; abundance: few; v_gene: TRBV20-1; j_gene: TRBJ1-1; d_gene: TRBD1
CDR3aa: CASSFAGFYYGYTF; CDR3nt: TGTGCCAGCAGTTTTGCCGGGTTTTACTATGGCTACACCTTC; abundance: many; v_gene: TRBV12-3/TRBV12-4; j_gene: TRBJ1-2; d_gene: -
CDR3aa: CASSQWARRNEQFF; CDR3nt: TGTGCCAGCAGTCAATGGGCCCGACGCAATGAGCAGTTCTTC; abundance: -; v_gene: TRBV12-3/TRBV12-4; j_gene: TRBJ2-1; d_gene: -
CDR3aa: CTSSQDLSAGGTYNEQFF; CDR3nt: TGCACCAGCAGCCAAGATCTAAGTGCGGGAGGGACCTACAATGAGCAGTTCTTC; abundance: few; v_gene: TRBV1; j_gene: TRBJ2-1; d_gene: -
CDR3aa: CAISDPLAAHTEAFF; CDR3nt: TGTGCCATCAGTGACCCCCTGGCAGCGCACACTGAAGCTTTCTTT; abundance: -; v_gene: TRBV10-3; j_gene: TRBJ1-1; d_gene: -
CDR3aa: CASSSAMEQYF; CDR3nt: TGTGCCAGCAGTTCCGCGATGGAGCAGTACTTC; abundance: few; v_gene: TRBV6-2/TRBV6-3; j_gene: TRBJ2-7; d_gene: -
CDR3aa: CASSSQDPAKYEQYF; CDR3nt: TGTGCCAGCAGCTCACAGGATCCCGCGAAGTACGAGCAGTACTTC; abundance: -; v_gene: TRBV7-9; j_gene: TRBJ2-7; d_gene: -
CDR3aa: CASSLAPNNEQFF; CDR3nt: TGTGCCAGCAGCTTAGCTCCCAACAATGAGCAGTTCTTC; abundance: -; v_gene: TRBV7-6; j_gene: TRBJ2-1; d_gene: -
CDR3aa: CSGRDSNTGELFF; CDR3nt: TGCAGCGGCCGGGACAGTAACACCGGGGAGCTGTTTTTT; abundance: many; v_gene: TRBV29-1; j_gene: TRBJ2-2; d_gene: TRBD1
CDR3aa: CASSILVGSTSSYNEQFF; CDR3nt: TGTGCCAGCAGCATCTTAGTCGGATCAACCAGCTCCTACAATGAGCAGTTCTTC; abundance: -; v_gene: TRBV21-1; j_gene: TRBJ2-1; d_gene: -
CDR3aa: CASSGQSYNEQFF; CDR3nt: TGTGCCAGCAGTGGCCAAAGCTACAATGAGCAGTTCTTC; abundance: many; v_gene: TRBV6-2/TRBV6-3; j_gene: TRBJ2-1; d_gene: -